This T cell receptor beta chain was identified during a study of T-cell reconstitution after alpha-beta-depleted transplantation in children (dated by TCRdb to about 2016). About the study as a whole: Using TCR repertoire profiling, the study quantitatively followed how T-cell immune reconstitution unfolded in children after TCRalphabeta/CD19-depleted allogeneic hematopoietic cell transplantation.

Libraries were built with PCR. Data came from an Illumina HiSeq 2500. Molecular barcoding was employed in the preparation of TCR libraries, with unique molecular identifiers being used to normalize TCRbeta repertoire quantification. TCRdb handled the public reads itself, with Q25 trimming in fastp and clone calling in MiXCR, and kept productive beta chains. Each entry is one CDR3 protein sequence, shown with its most common DNA and genes. The sample table contains 250,000 to 300,000 distinct CDR3 sequences; only one count was recorded for over 8% of them. The top ten hold around 10% of the sample. The CDR3 numbers 16 residues from cysteine through phenylalanine. The read is trimmed to its CDR3 DNA, 48 bases read in frame from base 1. For this chain, trimming is 6 bases at the V end and 1 base at the J end, and the number of junction bases without a gene match is 5. For this clonotype: Its antigen is currently not known. Per-base qualities were not stored, and no clone one base away is much larger.

Sequences were derived from PBMCs from the stem cell graft donor, sampled from the stem cell graft. Recombination connected TRBV12-3 or TRBV12-4 to TRBJ2-3; TRBD2 matches 12 bases in the middle. This clonotype was sampled from a human donor who donated a stem cell graft to a child with SCID. The CDR3: CASSYLAGGGTDTQYF. The nucleotide sequence is given as TGTGCCAGCAGCTACCTAGCGGGGGGGGGCACAGATACGCAGTATTTT.